This entry lists 20 T cell receptor beta chains sequenced from one sample in a study of T-cell memory formation after mild COVID-19. Using its own MiXCR run on the 5' RACE reads, TCRdb lists one record per CDR3 protein. The data hold fewer than 110,000 distinct CDR3 sequences, with around 15% observed a single time. The source material was PBMCs or a T cell subset sorted from them (not recorded which). These receptors originate from a man younger than 35 who had mild COVID-19 (a few samples of this study predate the infection). Cell type and time point are not known.

At least ten counts were recorded for this clonotype. The rearrangement links TRBV7-8 to TRBJ1-5; D unclear. V lost 5 bases to trimming and J lost 0 bases, with 11 bases between them. The germline V gene encodes CDR1 SGHVS and CDR2 FQNEAQ. This CDR3 is 15 amino acids long. The CDR3 nucleotides are TGTGCCAGCAGCCCGAAGCCGGATAGCAATCAGCCCCAGCATTTT. It translates to CASSPKPDSNQPQHF.

This clonotype was counted at least ten times. V is TRBV6-6 and J is TRBJ1-5; 8 nucleotides match TRBD1. The V and J ends lost 6 bases and 2 bases, in that order; junction bases with no gene match: 9. The CDR3 covers 16 residues. CDR1 MNHNY and CDR2 SVGAGI come from the germline V gene (reference sequence). The CDR3 reads CASSPQGAWGNQPQHF. CDR3 bases: TGTGCCAGCAGCCCCCAGGGGGCTTGGGGCAATCAGCCCCAGCATTTT.

J is TRBJ2-1 and V is TRBV6-1; 7 nucleotides align to TRBD2. The germline CDR1 and CDR2 sequences are MNHNS and SASEGT. The junction had 13 bases not matched to a gene; V was cut back by 2 bases and J by 9 bases. The CDR3 extends over 16 amino acids. In DNA form, the CDR3 reads TGTGCCAGCAGTGAACCGCCGGGGGGAGGGTTCGTTGAGCAGTTCTTC. This codes for CASSEPPGGGFVEQFF.

This clonotype was found once. The CDR3 is CASSQGLTTDTQYF. CDR3 coding DNA: TGCGCCAGCAGCCAAGGTCTGACCACAGATACGCAGTATTTT. The chain has TRBV4-1 and TRBJ2-3, with D unresolved. Germline CDR1 is MGHRA and CDR2 is YSYEKL. This CDR3 region has 14 residues. V shed 1 base and J shed 2 bases, with 7 bases lying between them.

This clonotype was found a few times. The chain joins TRBV15 to TRBJ2-2; perhaps TRBD1 as D (5 bases). The CDR3 sequence is 14 residues long. In germline, CDR1 is LNHNV, CDR2 YYDKDF (reference sequence). V was clipped by 1 base and J by 6 bases, with 9 bases between them. As DNA, the CDR3 is TGTGCCACCAGCAGAGTCAGGGTGGCCGGGGAGCTGTTTTTT. This sequence encodes CATSRVRVAGELFF.

The genes are TRBV2 and TRBJ2-7; D is undetermined. CDR1 is SNHLY and CDR2 is FYNNEI in the germline V gene. The ends were cut back, 4 bases at V and 4 bases at J, with 11 bases in the middle. The CDR3 is made up of 13 amino acids. CDR3 region: CASSVAHGYEQYF. CDR3 nucleotide sequence: TGTGCCAGCAGTGTGGCCCACGGATACGAGCAGTACTTC.

In its sample, this clonotype was seen a few times. The chain employs TRBV6-5 and TRBJ2-7, with D perhaps assigned TRBD1 or TRBD2 (5 bases each). Looked up from germline, CDR1 is MNHEY and CDR2 is SVGAGI. V was trimmed by 8 bases and J by 2 bases, leaving 22 bases between them. The CDR3 extends over 16 amino acids. CDR3 in amino acids: CASAYTPGTGTYEQYF. CDR3 DNA: TGTGCCAGCGCTTATACCCCCGGGACGGGGACCTACGAGCAGTACTTC.

J is TRBJ2-2 and V is TRBV27, with D unresolved. This CDR3 region has 15 residues. The V end lost 7 bases, the J end lost 0 bases, and 12 bases lay between the germline ends. CDR1 and CDR2 from the germline V gene are MNHEY and SMNVEV (reference sequence). The CDR3 sequence: CASISHQANTGELFF. In DNA, the CDR3 is TGTGCCAGCATCTCCCACCAGGCGAACACCGGGGAGCTGTTTTTT.

This clonotype has only a few counts. The chain links TRBV5-1 to TRBJ1-2; a weak D match, TRBD1 (6 bases). Looked up from germline, CDR1 is SGHRS and CDR2 is YFSETQ. V was cut by 0 bases and J by 6 bases, with 21 bases left in between. The length of the CDR3 is 17 residues. DNA for the CDR3: TGCGCCAGCAGCTTGGGCCAGGGGTCCCGGCGATTGGATGGCTACACCTTC. This sequence encodes CASSLGQGSRRLDGYTF.

A few counts support this clonotype. The rearrangement joins TRBV7-9 to TRBJ2-7; 8 nucleotides align to TRBD1. V shed 8 bases and J 6 bases; nucleotides not matched to a gene: 12. The CDR3 extends over 14 amino acids. The germline V gene has CDR1 SEHNR and CDR2 FQNEAQ (reference sequence). The CDR3 region is CASWRTGMEGEQYF. The DNA for the CDR3 is TGTGCCAGCTGGAGGACAGGGATGGAGGGCGAGCAGTACTTC. Full variable domain (remainder filled in from reference TRBV7-9 and TRBJ2-7): DTGVSQNPRHKITKRGQNVTFRCDPISEHNRLYWYRQTLGQGPEFLTYFQNEAQLEKSRLLSDRFSAERPKGSFSTLEIQRTEQGDSAMYLCASWRTGMEGEQYFGPGTRLTVT.

This chain uses TRBV15 with TRBJ2-5, with a possible D match to TRBD2 (6 bases). The V gene's germline CDR1 is LNHNV and CDR2 YYDKDF (reference sequence). Between the trimmed V and J ends, which lost 4 bases and 2 bases, there was a span of 17 bases. The CDR3 spans 16 residues. The CDR3 DNA sequence: TGTGCCACCAGCACCAGACTAGAAATTTTACAAGAGACCCAGTACTTC. Encoded protein: CATSTRLEILQETQYF.

This clonotype was counted ten times or more. The CDR3 spells CASSLSDYSGPYNEQFF. The CDR3, as DNA: TGCGCCAGCAGCTTGTCCGACTATAGCGGGCCCTACAATGAGCAGTTCTTC. This chain connects TRBV5-1 to TRBJ2-1; 7 bases line up with TRBD2. The CDR3 sequence is 17 residues long. Germline CDR1 and CDR2: SGHRS and YFSETQ. V lost 1 base and J lost 2; bases outside the gene matches: 9.

The genes are TRBV5-1 and TRBJ1-1, with 7 bases fitting TRBD1. The CDR3 totals 19 residues. Germline-derived CDR1 and CDR2 are SGHRS and YFSETQ. J gave up 0 bases and V 4 bases, and 18 bases lay outside the gene matches. As DNA, the CDR3 is TGCGCCAGCAGCCGGAGACAGGGACTCACGTTTTATCTGAACACTGAAGCTTTCTTT. This encodes CASSRRQGLTFYLNTEAFF.

This clonotype was picked up a small number of times. V and J are TRBV27 and TRBJ2-1; 15 bases line up with TRBD2. CDR3 length equals 16 residues. Germline V CDR1 and CDR2: MNHEY, SMNVEV (reference sequence). Trimming removed 10 bases from V and 5 bases from J; junction bases left unmatched: 9. The CDR3 DNA reads TGTGCCACCACCGGACTAGCGGGGGGGCGCCACAATGAGCAGTTCTTC. As protein: CATTGLAGGRHNEQFF.

This clonotype has more than one count but fewer than ten. V and J are TRBV21-1 and TRBJ2-3; the table's D call of TRBD1 was not tested on the DNA. TRBV21-1 represents a pseudogene. This CDR3 region has 15 residues. The CDR3 DNA reads as TGTGCCAGCAGCATCGGGGACAGGGGTACAGATACGCAGTATTTT. This gives the protein CASSIGDRGTDTQYF.

The chain carries TRBV12-3 or TRBV12-4 and TRBJ2-7; 9 positions match TRBD1. The CDR3 has 17 amino acids. V was pared by 6 bases and J by 2 bases, with 14 bases of the junction left unmatched. The CDR3 region has the DNA TGTGCCAGCAGCCTGGGGCCCGGGACAGGGAGCACCTACGAGCAGTACTTC. The encoded protein is CASSLGPGTGSTYEQYF.

A few counts support this clonotype. The chain links TRBV6-4 to TRBJ2-1; unclear D gene. V gave up 0 bases and J gave up 6 bases, with 6 bases separating them. This CDR3 contains 13 residues. Germline CDR1 is MRHNA and CDR2 is SNTAGT. CDR3 nucleotide sequence: TGTGCCAGCAGTGACTCAGGAACCAATGAGCAGTTCTTC. It specifies CASSDSGTNEQFF.

This chain links TRBV6-5 with TRBJ1-1; no definite D call. Germline V CDR1 and CDR2: MNHEY, SVGAGI. This CDR3 spans 13 amino acids. The germline V and J ends were trimmed by 0 bases and 6 bases, with 8 bases remaining between them. CDR3 DNA: TGTGCCAGCAGTTACTCTAAGGCGGCTGAAGCTTTCTTT. This codes for CASSYSKAAEAFF.

The CDR3, as DNA: TGTGCCAGCAGCACGACCGGTGTGGGAAACATTCAGTACTTC. Translation gives CASSTTGVGNIQYF. The rearrangement uses TRBV7-9 and TRBJ2-4, with unresolved D. This CDR3 has 14 amino acids. V was shortened by 5 bases and J by 6 bases, with 14 bases between the two germline ends. Germline assignment: CDR1 SEHNR and CDR2 FQNEAQ (reference sequence).

This clonotype was recorded a few times. V usage is TRBV6-6 and J usage is TRBJ1-6; D is possibly TRBD1 (5 bases). Germline lookup yields CDR1 MNHNY and CDR2 SVGAGI (reference sequence). With 8 bases removed from V and 2 bases from J, the gap between germline ends came to 7 bases. The CDR3 runs to 13 residues. The CDR3 loop is CASQGTYNSPLHF. For the CDR3, the DNA is TGTGCCAGCCAGGGCACCTATAATTCACCCCTCCACTTT.